The 18 T cell receptor beta chains presented below share a single source sample, sequenced in a study of a mutant IDH1 vaccine in newly diagnosed glioma. Stated time point: baseline, week 1 (first vaccination visit). Indicated treatment: pre-vaccination baseline after standard-of-care therapy. Sequenced by immunoSEQ multiplex PCR; TCRdb stores in-frame clones only, minus some. Among approximately 25,000 clones, 93% were seen once, and the ten largest hold 1% to 1.5%. The material was PBMCs, obtained from a glioma patient treated with radiotherapy, temozolomide or both. Receptors were obtained from a man in his forties with glioma.

The rearrangement uses TRBV7-9 and TRBJ2-1; 7 nucleotides match TRBD1. Per the germline V gene, CDR1 is SEHNR and CDR2 is FQNEAQ (reference sequence). V lost 5 bases and J lost 8; bases outside the gene matches: 9. The CDR3 is made up of 14 amino acids. The CDR3 coding sequence is TGTGCCAGCAGCCTACAGGGGCTAAGTTATGAGCAGTTCTTC. It translates to CASSLQGLSYEQFF.

The rearrangement joins TRBV5-1 to TRBJ2-3, with 11 bases aligning to TRBD2. Germline lookup yields CDR1 SGHRS and CDR2 YFSETQ. The CDR3 consists of 15 residues. The J segment lost 1 base and the V segment lost 4 bases, leaving 2 bases of the junction unmatched. CDR3 sequence: CASSTGLAGTDTQYF. The CDR3 DNA reads TGCGCCAGCAGCACGGGACTAGCGGGCACAGATACGCAGTATTTT.

This chain links TRBV2 with TRBJ1-3, with D uncertain. The ends were cut back, 6 bases at V and 4 bases at J, with 16 bases in the middle. Germline lookup yields CDR1 SNHLY and CDR2 FYNNEI. There are 15 residues in the CDR3. CDR3: CASSRANLEGNTIYF. Written as DNA, the CDR3 is TGTGCCAGCAGCCGGGCCAACTTGGAGGGAAACACCATATATTTT.

This chain links TRBV5-4 with TRBJ2-1; D remains unclear. The CDR3 covers 13 residues. Germline CDR1 is SGHNT and CDR2 is YYREEE (reference sequence). The V gene lost 0 bases and the J gene lost 10 bases, with 11 bases spanning the gap. CDR3 residues: CASSLVSPGEQFF. The CDR3 DNA follows: TGTGCCAGCAGCTTGGTTTCACCCGGGGAGCAGTTCTTC.

This chain joins TRBV4-3 and TRBJ2-7, with D possibly matching TRBD1 (5 bases). With 0 bases removed from V and 2 bases from J, the gap between germline ends came to 8 bases. CDR3 size: 14 residues. Germline assignment: CDR1 LGHNA and CDR2 YSLEER. CDR3 coding DNA: TGCGCCAGCAGCCAAGAGACGACAGCCTACGAGCAGTACTTC. Translating gives CASSQETTAYEQYF.

The gene calls are TRBV5-1 and TRBJ1-3, with a possible D match to TRBD1 (5 bases). V shed 4 bases and J shed 7 bases, with 18 bases lying between them. Germline CDR1 reads SGHRS; CDR2 reads YFSETQ. CDR3 length: 15 amino acids. The CDR3 region has the DNA TGCGCCAGCAGCCGGACATTGTCCGCCGGGAACACCATATATTTT. Translating it yields CASSRTLSAGNTIYF.

J is TRBJ1-2 and V is TRBV5-4, with a possible D match to TRBD1 (5 bases). The CDR3 totals 18 residues. Looked up from germline, CDR1 is SGHNT and CDR2 is YYREEE (reference sequence). The V gene lost 3 bases and the J gene lost 2 bases, with 23 bases spanning the gap. The DNA of the CDR3 is TGTGCCAGCAGCTACAGGCCCGGGAGGATGACAGAAAACTATGGCTACACCTTC. Amino acid sequence: CASSYRPGRMTENYGYTF.

The rearrangement joins TRBV7-2 to TRBJ2-5; the match to TRBD2 covers 12 bases. CDR1 is SGHTA and CDR2 is FQGNSA in the germline V gene. V gave up 5 bases and J gave up 1 base; unmatched junction bases: 8. The CDR3 loop spans 17 amino acids. The CDR3 is CASSGGLAGTLQETQYF. CDR3 nucleotides: TGTGCCAGCAGCGGCGGACTAGCGGGGACTCTCCAAGAGACCCAGTACTTC.

The J gene is TRBJ1-2, the V gene TRBV7-2; D unresolved. The CDR3 extends over 14 amino acids. V lost 0 bases to trimming and J lost 3 bases, with 8 bases between them. Germline assignment: CDR1 SGHTA and CDR2 FQGNSA. CDR3 coding DNA: TGTGCCAGCAGCTTAGCGGAGGGATACTATGGCTACACCTTC. Its translation is CASSLAEGYYGYTF.

This clone showed up just once. The chain carries TRBV5-5 and TRBJ1-1, with 7 positions matching TRBD1. The J segment lost 4 bases and the V segment lost 4 bases, leaving 7 bases of the junction unmatched. In germline, CDR1 is SGHKS, CDR2 YYEKEE (reference sequence). This CDR3 region has 14 residues. The DNA of the CDR3 is TGTGCCAGCAGCACCCGACAGGGTCCCACTGAAGCTTTCTTT. It codes for CASSTRQGPTEAFF.

This clone was recorded only once. This rearrangement joins TRBV19 to TRBJ2-2, with D maybe TRBD1 (5 bases). CDR3 length: 14 amino acids. The germline gives CDR1 LNHDA, CDR2 SQIVND (reference sequence). Between the trimmed V and J ends, which lost 6 bases and 5 bases, there was a span of 13 bases. The CDR3 DNA sequence: TGTGCCAGTAGCCTAGGGGCCGGGACCGGGGAGCTGTTTTTT. This gives the protein CASSLGAGTGELFF.

The chain links TRBV7-3 to TRBJ2-2; D gene uncertain. This CDR3 region has 13 residues. From germline, CDR1 is SGHTA and CDR2 FQGTGA. Trimming cost V 5 bases and J 6 bases, with 10 bases left between them. CDR3 in amino acids: CASSPQWPGELFF. In DNA, the CDR3 is TGTGCCAGCAGCCCGCAGTGGCCCGGGGAGCTGTTTTTT.

This chain connects TRBV9 to TRBJ2-3; D may be TRBD2 (7 bases). Germline assignment: CDR1 SGDLS and CDR2 YYNGEE. The CDR3 extends over 17 amino acids. Trimming removed 6 bases from V and 0 bases from J, with 20 bases in between. The CDR3 region has the DNA TGTGCCAGCACCGAAGGGGGTGCGGGGGCAAGCACAGATACGCAGTATTTT. Translation gives CASTEGGAGASTDTQYF. Full variable domain (outside the CDR3, taken from reference TRBV9 and TRBJ2-3): DSGVTQTPKHLITATGQRVTLRCSPRSGDLSVYWYQQSLDQGLQFLIQYYNGEERAKGNILERFSAQQFPDLHSELNLSSLELGDSALYFCASTEGGAGASTDTQYFGPGTRLTVL.

The chain is built from TRBV7-2 and TRBJ1-4; D is undetermined. CDR3 length: 16 residues. V was cut by 5 bases and J by 0 bases, with 13 bases left in between. The germline V gene has CDR1 SGHTA and CDR2 FQGNSA. The CDR3 sequence: CASSLTGLATNEKLFF. DNA of the CDR3: TGTGCCAGCAGCCTAACGGGCCTTGCAACTAATGAAAAACTGTTTTTT.

This chain links TRBV30 with TRBJ2-7; 7 nucleotides align to TRBD2. With 3 bases clipped from V and 7 bases from J, the junction kept 3 bases outside the gene matches. Germline V gene sequence: CDR1 GTSNPN, CDR2 SVGIG (reference sequence). The CDR3 sequence is 11 residues long. The CDR3 protein is CAWSLGGEQYF. The CDR3 DNA sequence: TGTGCCTGGAGCCTCGGGGGGGAGCAGTACTTC.

The genes are TRBV5-4 and TRBJ2-5; TRBD2 matches at 7 bases. V shed 1 base and J 5 bases; nucleotides not matched to a gene: 5. Germline assignment: CDR1 SGHNT and CDR2 YYREEE (reference sequence). This CDR3 is 14 amino acids long. The DNA of the CDR3 is TGTGCCAGCAGCTTGTTAGGGCGGGAGGAGACCCAGTACTTC. Translation gives CASSLLGREETQYF. The full variable domain, rest sourced from reference TRBV5-4 and TRBJ2-5, is ETGVTQSPTHLIKTRGQQVTLRCSSQSGHNTVSWYQQALGQGPQFIFQYYREEENGRGNFPPRFSGLQFPNYSSELNVNALELDDSALYLCASSLLGREETQYFGPGTRLLVL.

The V call is TRBV6-5, the J call TRBJ2-5, with TRBD2 identical over 16 bases. Germline CDR1 and CDR2: MNHEY and SVGAGI. J was trimmed by 12 bases and V by 4 bases; bases with no gene match: 8. This CDR3 is built from 15 residues. The CDR3, as DNA: TGTGCCAGCAGTTCCACGGGACTAGCGGGAGGGCTAAAGTACTTC. Translated, it gives CASSSTGLAGGLKYF.

The V gene is TRBV7-9, the J gene TRBJ2-1; perhaps TRBD2 as D (5 bases). This CDR3 has 14 residues. Germline lookup yields CDR1 SEHNR and CDR2 FQNEAQ (reference sequence). Between the trimmed V and J ends, which lost 1 base and 9 bases, there was a span of 13 bases. The CDR3 reads CASSLGTGVGEQFF. The CDR3 DNA sequence: TGTGCCAGCAGCTTAGGAACCGGGGTAGGTGAGCAGTTCTTC.